This is a list of T cell receptor beta chains from one sample in a study of Graves' ophthalmopathy and Graves' hyperthyroidism. TCRdb analysed the multiplex PCR reads with MiXCR anew, one entry per CDR3 protein. Of 740,000 or so distinct CDR3 sequences listed, roughly two fifths are singletons. Input material: peripheral blood. These receptor sequences come from an adult man with Graves' ophthalmopathy. Both conserved end residues are part of each CDR3. Each record gives: V gene, J gene, clone size, D gene, CDR3 DNA, CDR3 protein. The D gene is left open where the match is weak. Clone size is stated in some rows and not others, as once, few, many or a class when expanded.

v_call: TRBV7-6
j_call: TRBJ1-4
clone_size: many
d_call: TRBD1
cdr3_nt: TGTGCCAGCAGCTTAGAGGGGGCGGGGGGCCCTGAAAAACTGTTTTTT
cdr3_aa: CASSLEGAGGPEKLFF

v_call: TRBV11-2
j_call: TRBJ1-2
clone_size: -
d_call: -
cdr3_nt: TGTGCCAGCAGCGTTTTCCCGGGACACGCTAACTATGGCTACACCTTC
cdr3_aa: CASSVFPGHANYGYTF

v_call: TRBV29-1
j_call: TRBJ2-2
clone_size: many
d_call: -
cdr3_nt: TGCAGCGTTGAGGGCGGAGCGAACACCGGGGAGCTGTTTTTT
cdr3_aa: CSVEGGANTGELFF

v_call: TRBV2
j_call: TRBJ2-5
clone_size: many
d_call: TRBD2
cdr3_nt: TGTGCCAGCAGTGACGGGAGGAAAGAGACCCAGTACTTC
cdr3_aa: CASSDGRKETQYF

v_call: TRBV2
j_call: TRBJ2-7
clone_size: many
d_call: -
cdr3_nt: TGTGCCATCGTCCGCGGTGACATGTCCTACGAGCAGTACTTC
cdr3_aa: CAIVRGDMSYEQYF

v_call: TRBV10-2
j_call: TRBJ1-3
clone_size: -
d_call: -
cdr3_nt: TGCGCCAGCAGTGAGTCAAGGGGTTCCTCTGGAAACACCATATATTTT
cdr3_aa: CASSESRGSSGNTIYF

v_call: TRBV24-1
j_call: TRBJ2-3
clone_size: few
d_call: -
cdr3_nt: TGTGCCACCAGTGAGCCACTGAGGGATACGCAGTATTTT
cdr3_aa: CATSEPLRDTQYF

v_call: TRBV10-3
j_call: TRBJ2-7
clone_size: many
d_call: TRBD2
cdr3_nt: TGTGCCATCCTAGCGGGCAGCTCCTACGAGCAGTACTTC
cdr3_aa: CAILAGSSYEQYF

v_call: TRBV10-3
j_call: TRBJ2-5
clone_size: -
d_call: -
cdr3_nt: TGTGCCATCAGGACACACCAAGAGACCCAGTACTTC
cdr3_aa: CAIRTHQETQYF

v_call: TRBV9
j_call: TRBJ2-6
clone_size: many
d_call: -
cdr3_nt: TGTGCCAGCAGCGGCTACATCTCCGGGGCCAACGTCCTGACTTTC
cdr3_aa: CASSGYISGANVLTF

v_call: TRBV7-2
j_call: TRBJ2-7
clone_size: few
d_call: -
cdr3_nt: TGTGCCAGCAGCTTTCGACCAACGGGGAACGAGCAGTACTTC
cdr3_aa: CASSFRPTGNEQYF

v_call: TRBV20-1
j_call: TRBJ2-5
clone_size: -
d_call: -
cdr3_nt: TGCAGTGCTAGGGAGGCAGGGTTAGAGACCCAGTACTTC
cdr3_aa: CSAREAGLETQYF

v_call: TRBV20-1
j_call: TRBJ1-2
clone_size: -
d_call: TRBD1
cdr3_nt: TGCAGTGCTAGGGAAGGACAGGGCAGCTACACCTTC
cdr3_aa: CSAREGQGSYTF

v_call: TRBV10-3
j_call: TRBJ2-5
clone_size: -
d_call: TRBD2
cdr3_nt: TGTGCCAGCAGTCCCGTAGCGGGGGCCCCTCCGGCCCAGTACTTC
cdr3_aa: CASSPVAGAPPAQYF

v_call: TRBV25-1
j_call: TRBJ2-5
clone_size: few
d_call: -
cdr3_nt: TGTGCCAGCAGTCAGACCGCCCAAGAGACCCAGTACTTC
cdr3_aa: CASSQTAQETQYF

v_call: TRBV20-1
j_call: TRBJ2-2
clone_size: once
d_call: TRBD1
cdr3_nt: TGCAGTGCTAGAATACAGGGGGTCGGTCACGGGGAGCTGTTTTTT
cdr3_aa: CSARIQGVGHGELFF

v_call: TRBV6-1
j_call: TRBJ1-5
clone_size: -
d_call: -
cdr3_nt: TGTGCCAGCAGTTACTTGGGGGAAAGGACCCAGCATTTT
cdr3_aa: CASSYLGERTQHF

v_call: TRBV15
j_call: TRBJ2-7
clone_size: many
d_call: -
cdr3_nt: TGTGCCACCAGCAGAGATCCCCAGGCCCACTACGAGCAGTACTTC
cdr3_aa: CATSRDPQAHYEQYF

v_call: TRBV10-3
j_call: TRBJ2-7
clone_size: -
d_call: TRBD1
cdr3_nt: TGTGCCACGACCGGGACAGGGGATAACTACGAGCAGTACTTC
cdr3_aa: CATTGTGDNYEQYF

v_call: TRBV29-1
j_call: TRBJ2-5
clone_size: many
d_call: -
cdr3_nt: TGCAGCGTAGCTGACAAGAACCAAGAGACCCAGTACTTC
cdr3_aa: CSVADKNQETQYF

v_call: TRBV7-8
j_call: TRBJ1-3
clone_size: many
d_call: -
cdr3_nt: TGTGCCAGCAGCTCCCAACGTTTGAGCTCTGGAAACACCATATATTTT
cdr3_aa: CASSSQRLSSGNTIYF

v_call: TRBV2
j_call: TRBJ1-3
clone_size: many
d_call: -
cdr3_nt: TGTGCCAGCAGTGAAGAAGTATTTCAGGGTAGAACTGGAAACACCATATATTTT
cdr3_aa: CASSEEVFQGRTGNTIYF

v_call: TRBV10-3
j_call: TRBJ1-3
clone_size: many
d_call: -
cdr3_nt: TGTGCCATCAGTGAGTCGGGCTCTGGAAACACCATATATTTT
cdr3_aa: CAISESGSGNTIYF

v_call: TRBV7-2
j_call: TRBJ2-7
clone_size: few
d_call: TRBD2
cdr3_nt: TGTGCCAGCAGCTTCTCGGCGGGAGCCTACGAGCAGTACTTC
cdr3_aa: CASSFSAGAYEQYF

v_call: TRBV27
j_call: TRBJ2-7
clone_size: -
d_call: TRBD2
cdr3_nt: TGTGCCAGCAGTGTAACTAGCGGGCTATCATACTACGAGCAGTACTTC
cdr3_aa: CASSVTSGLSYYEQYF

v_call: TRBV25-1
j_call: TRBJ2-5
clone_size: once
d_call: TRBD1
cdr3_nt: TGTGCCAGCAGAAGGACAGGGGAAAGAGGAGAGACCCAGTACTTC
cdr3_aa: CASRRTGERGETQYF

v_call: TRBV2
j_call: TRBJ2-7
clone_size: -
d_call: TRBD1
cdr3_nt: TGTGCCAGCAGTCGACGGACAGGGGCGGGAAACGAGCAGTACTTC
cdr3_aa: CASSRRTGAGNEQYF

v_call: TRBV7-9
j_call: TRBJ2-2
clone_size: -
d_call: -
cdr3_nt: TGTGCCAGCAGCTCCCCGATCGGCACCGGGGAGCTGTTTTTT
cdr3_aa: CASSSPIGTGELFF

v_call: TRBV19
j_call: TRBJ2-7
clone_size: -
d_call: TRBD2
cdr3_nt: TGTGCCAGTAGTATAGGGCTTAGCGGGAGCTACGAGCAGTACTTC
cdr3_aa: CASSIGLSGSYEQYF

v_call: TRBV7-2
j_call: TRBJ1-1
clone_size: few
d_call: TRBD1
cdr3_nt: TGTGCCAGCAGGATAATACAGGGGGACACTGAAGCTTTCTTT
cdr3_aa: CASRIIQGDTEAFF

v_call: TRBV20-1
j_call: TRBJ2-2
clone_size: -
d_call: TRBD1
cdr3_nt: TGCAGTGCTAGAGTCGGGACAGGGAGATTAAGGGAGCTGTTTTTT
cdr3_aa: CSARVGTGRLRELFF

v_call: TRBV2
j_call: TRBJ1-2
clone_size: -
d_call: TRBD1
cdr3_nt: TGTGCCAGCAGTGAATCAGGGGGCTCTGGCTACACCTTC
cdr3_aa: CASSESGGSGYTF